This TCR beta chain is drawn from a study of blood T cell repertoires in COVID-19. About the research overall: From T cells, B-cell-depleted T cells, or PBMCs came the material, which was cDNA or gDNA.

Data came from immunoSEQ multiplex PCR; TCRdb stores just in-frame clones and leaves some out. The data hold around 200,000 clones, with 70% to 80% observed a single time. The CDR3 is 14 amino acids. The V and J ends lost 4 bases and 3 bases respectively, with 11 bases between them. CDR1 is SGHDT, CDR2 YYEEEE, per germline. What was sequenced was peripheral blood. The sequence came from a man aged 50 to 59 who had recovered from COVID-19. This chain joins TRBV5-6 and TRBJ1-3; a weak D match, TRBD1 (6 bases). The CDR3 spells CASSEQGSGNTIYF. The CDR3 DNA reads as TGTGCCAGCAGCGAACAGGGAAGTGGAAACACCATATATTTT.